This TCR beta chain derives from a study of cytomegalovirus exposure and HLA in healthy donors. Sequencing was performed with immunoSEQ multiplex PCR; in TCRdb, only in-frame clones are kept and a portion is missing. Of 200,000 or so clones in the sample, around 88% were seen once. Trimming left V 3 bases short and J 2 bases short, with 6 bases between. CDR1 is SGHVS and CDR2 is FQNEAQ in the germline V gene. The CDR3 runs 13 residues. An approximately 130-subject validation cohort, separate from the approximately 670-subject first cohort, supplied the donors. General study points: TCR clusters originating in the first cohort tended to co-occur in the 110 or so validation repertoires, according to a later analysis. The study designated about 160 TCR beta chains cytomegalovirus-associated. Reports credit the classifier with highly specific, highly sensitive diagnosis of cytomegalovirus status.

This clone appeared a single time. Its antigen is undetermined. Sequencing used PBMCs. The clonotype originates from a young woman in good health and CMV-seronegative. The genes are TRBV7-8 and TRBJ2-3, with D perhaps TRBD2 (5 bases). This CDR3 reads CASSFLATDTQYF. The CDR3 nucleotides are TGTGCCAGCAGCTTCCTAGCCACAGATACGCAGTATTTT.